What follows describes a single TCR beta chain. This entry comes from a study of blood T cell repertoires in COVID-19. The CDR3 loop spans 17 amino acids. Per germline, CDR1 KGHSH and CDR2 LQKENI. V was pared by 1 base and J by 0 bases, with 10 bases between. A COVID-19 case was met by exposed participants within 2 weeks before study entry. The protocol was immunoSEQ multiplex PCR, while the TCRdb copy is restricted to in-frame clones and leaves out a portion. The sample consists of approximately 150,000 clones, around four fifths of them appearing once. V gene TRBV18 combines with J gene TRBJ1-6; perhaps TRBD1 as D (6 bases). The receptor was derived from a man aged 65-85 years who had been exposed to COVID-19. Source material: PBMCs or T cells enriched from blood (not recorded which). Here the CDR3 DNA reads TGTGCCAGCTCACCACGGCAGGACAGCTCCTATAATTCACCCCTCCACTTT. It encodes CASSPRQDSSYNSPLHF.